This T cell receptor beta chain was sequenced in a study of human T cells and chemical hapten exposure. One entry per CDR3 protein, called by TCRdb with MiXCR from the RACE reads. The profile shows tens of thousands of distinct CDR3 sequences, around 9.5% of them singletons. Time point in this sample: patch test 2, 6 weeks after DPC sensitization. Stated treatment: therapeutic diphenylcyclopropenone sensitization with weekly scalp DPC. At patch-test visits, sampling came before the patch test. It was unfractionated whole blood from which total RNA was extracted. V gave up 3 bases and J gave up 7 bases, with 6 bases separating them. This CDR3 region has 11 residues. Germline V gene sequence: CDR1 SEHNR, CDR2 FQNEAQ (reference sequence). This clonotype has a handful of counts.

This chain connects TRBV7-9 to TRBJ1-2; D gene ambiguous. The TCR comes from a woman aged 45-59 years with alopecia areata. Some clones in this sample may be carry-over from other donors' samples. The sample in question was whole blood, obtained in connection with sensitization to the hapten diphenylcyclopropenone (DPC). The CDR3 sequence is CASSFSSGYTF. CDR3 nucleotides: TGTGCCAGCAGCTTCAGCAGTGGCTACACCTTC.